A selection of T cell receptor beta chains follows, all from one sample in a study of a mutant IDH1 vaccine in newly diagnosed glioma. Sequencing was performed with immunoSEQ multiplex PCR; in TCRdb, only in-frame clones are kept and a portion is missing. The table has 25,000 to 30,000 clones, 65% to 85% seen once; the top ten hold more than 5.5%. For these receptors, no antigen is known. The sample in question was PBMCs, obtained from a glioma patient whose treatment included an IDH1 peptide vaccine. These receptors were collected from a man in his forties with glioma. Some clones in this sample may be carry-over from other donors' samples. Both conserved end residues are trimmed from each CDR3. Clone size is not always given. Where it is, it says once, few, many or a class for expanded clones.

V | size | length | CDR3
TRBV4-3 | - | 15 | ASSQDLRSGRWDGYT
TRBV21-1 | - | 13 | ASSKSPGQHYGYT
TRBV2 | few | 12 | ASSQGVLNTEAF
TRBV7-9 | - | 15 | ASSSTSGAHITDTQY
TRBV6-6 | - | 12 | ASSYGTTNEKLF
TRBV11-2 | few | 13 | ASIVVPLGTGELF
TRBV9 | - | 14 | ASSVGQRGDFDGYT
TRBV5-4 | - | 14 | ASSPTSGGSTDTQY
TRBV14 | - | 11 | ASSVGPDSPLH
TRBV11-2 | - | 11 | ATTTGYDTEAF
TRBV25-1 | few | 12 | ASSDRGHTGELF
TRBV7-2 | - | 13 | ASSPPWGRRETQY
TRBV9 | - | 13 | ASKIGTSGVETQY
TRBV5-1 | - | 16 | ASSVPVGGQIYTGELF
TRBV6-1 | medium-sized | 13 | ASSPSPGVNYGYT
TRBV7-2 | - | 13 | ASSLEGAVNTEAF
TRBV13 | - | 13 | ASSQGDRGRETQY
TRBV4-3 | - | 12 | ASSQDAWNTEAF
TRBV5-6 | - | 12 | ASSLQTGQPVYT
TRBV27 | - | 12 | ASSLDSGANVLT
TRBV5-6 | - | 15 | ASSQLMGKPSGNTIY
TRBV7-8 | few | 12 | ASSLVSLAYEQY
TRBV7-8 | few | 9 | ASFRGTEAF
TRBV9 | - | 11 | ASSGRGPGELF